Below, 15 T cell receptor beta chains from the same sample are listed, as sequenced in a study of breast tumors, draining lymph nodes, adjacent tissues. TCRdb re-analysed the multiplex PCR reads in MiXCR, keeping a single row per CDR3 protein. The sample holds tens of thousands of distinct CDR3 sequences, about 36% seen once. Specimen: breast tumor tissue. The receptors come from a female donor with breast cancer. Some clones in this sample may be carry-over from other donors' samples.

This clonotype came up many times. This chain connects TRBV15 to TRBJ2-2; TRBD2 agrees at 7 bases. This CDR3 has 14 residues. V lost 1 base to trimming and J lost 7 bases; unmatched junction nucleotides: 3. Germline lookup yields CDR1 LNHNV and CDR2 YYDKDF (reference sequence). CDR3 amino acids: CATSRGGSGGELFF. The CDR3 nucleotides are TGTGCCACCAGCAGAGGCGGGAGTGGCGGGGAGCTGTTTTTT.

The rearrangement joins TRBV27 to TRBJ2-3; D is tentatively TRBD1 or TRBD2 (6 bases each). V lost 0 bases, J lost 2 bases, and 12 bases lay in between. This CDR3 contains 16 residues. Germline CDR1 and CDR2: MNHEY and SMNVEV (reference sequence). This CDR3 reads CASSLSGGDVTDTQYF. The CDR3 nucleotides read TGTGCCAGCAGTTTATCGGGGGGCGATGTCACAGATACGCAGTATTTT.

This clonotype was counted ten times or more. CDR3 loop: CASLPVAAVRVEQYF. The CDR3 DNA is TGTGCCAGCCTGCCGGTGGCGGCGGTGCGGGTCGAGCAGTACTTC. The J gene is TRBJ2-7, the V gene TRBV11-2; D possibly corresponds to TRBD2 (5 bases). The V gene lost 8 bases and the J gene lost 6 bases, with 23 bases spanning the gap. Germline V gives CDR1 SGHAT, CDR2 FQNNGV. CDR3 length equals 15 residues.

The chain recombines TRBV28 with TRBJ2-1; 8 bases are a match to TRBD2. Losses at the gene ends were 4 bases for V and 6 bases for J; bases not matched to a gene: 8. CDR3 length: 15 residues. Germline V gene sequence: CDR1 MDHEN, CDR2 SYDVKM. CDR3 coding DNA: TGTGCCAGCAGTTCGGGACTAGAGGTAGGCAATGAGCAGTTCTTC. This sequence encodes CASSSGLEVGNEQFF. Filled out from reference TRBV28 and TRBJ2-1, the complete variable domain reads DVKVTQSSRYLVKRTGEKVFLECVQDMDHENMFWYRQDPGLGLRLIYFSYDVKMKEKGDIPEGYSVSREKKERFSLILESASTNQTSMYLCASSSGLEVGNEQFFGPGTRLTVL.

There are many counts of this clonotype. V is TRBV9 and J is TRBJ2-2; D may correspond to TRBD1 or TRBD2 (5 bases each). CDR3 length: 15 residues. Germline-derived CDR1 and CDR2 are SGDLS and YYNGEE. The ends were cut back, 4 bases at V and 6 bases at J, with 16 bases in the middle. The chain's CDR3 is CASSFTGTGSGELFF. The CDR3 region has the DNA TGTGCCAGCAGCTTTACTGGGACCGGGTCCGGGGAGCTGTTTTTT.

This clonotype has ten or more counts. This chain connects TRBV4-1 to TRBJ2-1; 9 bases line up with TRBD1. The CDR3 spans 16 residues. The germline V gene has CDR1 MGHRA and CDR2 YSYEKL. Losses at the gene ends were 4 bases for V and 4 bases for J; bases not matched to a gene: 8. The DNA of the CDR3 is TGCGCCAGCAGCCGGAGACCGGGACAGGGTTACAATGAGCAGTTCTTC. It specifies CASSRRPGQGYNEQFF.

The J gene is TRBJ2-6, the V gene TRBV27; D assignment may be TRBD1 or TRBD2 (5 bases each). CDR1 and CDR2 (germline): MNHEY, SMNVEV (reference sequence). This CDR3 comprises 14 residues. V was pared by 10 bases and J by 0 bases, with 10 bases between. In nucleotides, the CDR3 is TGTGCCAACGGGACGGACTCTGGGGCCAACGTCCTGACTTTC. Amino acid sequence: CANGTDSGANVLTF. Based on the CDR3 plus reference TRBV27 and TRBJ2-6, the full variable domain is EAQVTQNPRYLITVTGKKLTVTCSQNMNHEYMSWYRQDPGLGLRQIYYSMNVEVTDKGDVPEGYKVSRKEKRNFPLILESPSPNQTSLYFCANGTDSGANVLTFGAGSRLTVL.

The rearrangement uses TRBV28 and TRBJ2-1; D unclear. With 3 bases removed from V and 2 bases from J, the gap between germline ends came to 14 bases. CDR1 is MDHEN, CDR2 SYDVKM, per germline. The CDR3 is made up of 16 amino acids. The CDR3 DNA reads TGTGCCAGCAGTTTTGAACCAATGTTAACCTACAATGAGCAGTTCTTC. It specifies CASSFEPMLTYNEQFF.

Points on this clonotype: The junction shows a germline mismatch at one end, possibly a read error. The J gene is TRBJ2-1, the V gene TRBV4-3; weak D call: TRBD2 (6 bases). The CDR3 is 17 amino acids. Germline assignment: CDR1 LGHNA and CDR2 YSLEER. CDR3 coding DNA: TGCGCCAGCAGCCAAGGCTGGGGGGTCGGTACCTACAATGGGCAGTTCTTC. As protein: CASSQGWGVGTYNGQFF.

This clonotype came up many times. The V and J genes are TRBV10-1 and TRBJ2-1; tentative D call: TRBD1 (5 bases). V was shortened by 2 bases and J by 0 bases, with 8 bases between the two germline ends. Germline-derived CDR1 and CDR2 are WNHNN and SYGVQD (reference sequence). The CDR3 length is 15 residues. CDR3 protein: CASSERGSSYNEQFF. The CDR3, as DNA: TGCGCCAGCAGTGAGAGGGGTAGCTCCTACAATGAGCAGTTCTTC.

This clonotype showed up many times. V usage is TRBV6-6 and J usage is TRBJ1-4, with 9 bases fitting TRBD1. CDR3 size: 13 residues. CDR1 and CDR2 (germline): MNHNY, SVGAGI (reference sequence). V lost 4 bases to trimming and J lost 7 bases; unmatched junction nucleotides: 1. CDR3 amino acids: CASSWTGAEKLFF. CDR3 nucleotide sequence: TGTGCCAGCAGTTGGACAGGGGCTGAAAAACTGTTTTTT.

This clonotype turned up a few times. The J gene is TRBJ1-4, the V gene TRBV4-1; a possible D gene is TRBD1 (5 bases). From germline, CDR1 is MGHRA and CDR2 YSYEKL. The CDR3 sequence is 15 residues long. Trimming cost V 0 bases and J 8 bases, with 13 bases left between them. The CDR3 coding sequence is TGCGCCAGCAGCCAAGAGGGGACCCTAGGGGAAAAACTGTTTTTT. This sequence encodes CASSQEGTLGEKLFF.

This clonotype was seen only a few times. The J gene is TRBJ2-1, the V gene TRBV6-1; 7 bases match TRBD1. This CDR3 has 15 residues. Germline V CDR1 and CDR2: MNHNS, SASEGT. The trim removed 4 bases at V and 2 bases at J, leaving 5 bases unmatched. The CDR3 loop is CASSGRQGAYNEQFF. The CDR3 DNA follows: TGTGCCAGCAGTGGTAGACAGGGTGCCTACAATGAGCAGTTCTTC.

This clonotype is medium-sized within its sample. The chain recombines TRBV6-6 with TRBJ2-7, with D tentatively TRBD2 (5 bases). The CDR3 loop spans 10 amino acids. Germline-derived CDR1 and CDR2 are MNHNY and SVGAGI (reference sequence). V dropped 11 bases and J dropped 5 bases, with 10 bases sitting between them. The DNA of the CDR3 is TGTGCCGCGGGTAACGACGAGCAGTACTTC. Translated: CAAGNDEQYF.

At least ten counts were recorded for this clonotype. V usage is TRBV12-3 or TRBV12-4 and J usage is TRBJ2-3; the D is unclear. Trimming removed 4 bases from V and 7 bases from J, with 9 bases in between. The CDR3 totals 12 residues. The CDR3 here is CASSSLGNTQYF. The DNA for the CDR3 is TGTGCCAGCAGTTCCTTGGGAAATACGCAGTATTTT.